One and the same sample provided the 25 T cell receptor beta chains below, sequenced in a study of radiotherapy plus CTLA-4 blockade in lung cancer. Profiling relied on immunoSEQ multiplex PCR, and the TCRdb table lists in-frame clones only, not all of them. The table includes tens of thousands of clones, roughly 80% detected once. Specimen: peripheral blood, collected from a patient treated with radiotherapy plus ipilimumab. The receptors here all came from a human donor with non-small cell lung cancer who had a complete response to radiotherapy plus ipilimumab.

The chain links TRBV7-9 to TRBJ1-1; D is perhaps TRBD1 (6 bases). V lost 6 bases and J lost 1, with 9 bases in between. Germline V gives CDR1 SEHNR, CDR2 FQNEAQ (reference sequence). The CDR3 runs 13 residues. For the CDR3, the DNA is TGTGCCAGCAGGGAAGGGGGGAACACTGAAGCTTTCTTT. Translated, it gives CASREGGNTEAFF.

In this sample, this clone turned up a few times. V and J are TRBV6-6 and TRBJ1-1; 9 nucleotides line up with TRBD1. The V segment lost 9 bases and the J segment 5 bases; nucleotides outside the gene matches: 4. The CDR3 consists of 12 residues. The germline V gene has CDR1 MNHNY and CDR2 SVGAGI (reference sequence). The CDR3 sequence: CASRQGETEAFF. CDR3 bases: TGTGCCAGTCGACAGGGGGAAACTGAAGCTTTCTTT.

V is TRBV5-4 and J is TRBJ2-3; D is perhaps TRBD1 (6 bases). Germline-derived CDR1 and CDR2 are SGHNT and YYREEE (reference sequence). The CDR3 spans 15 residues. V was clipped by 4 bases and J by 3 bases, with 15 bases between them. CDR3 sequence reads: CASSDRQVGTDTQYF. Here the CDR3 DNA reads TGTGCCAGCAGCGATCGACAGGTTGGGACAGATACGCAGTATTTT.

CDR3 sequence reads: CASSSHRFTPQIYTF. The CDR3, as DNA: TGTGCCAGCAGCTCCCACAGGTTTACTCCCCAAATCTACACCTTC. The V call is TRBV5-4, the J call TRBJ1-2; D might be TRBD1 (5 bases). The germline V and J ends were trimmed by 3 bases and 10 bases, with 22 bases remaining between them. Germline CDR1 is SGHNT and CDR2 is YYREEE (reference sequence). This CDR3 has 15 amino acids.

The V gene is TRBV5-4, the J gene TRBJ2-7; maybe TRBD2 (7 bases). The CDR3 sequence is 14 residues long. Germline CDR1 is SGHNT and CDR2 is YYREEE (reference sequence). Trimming cost V 3 bases and J 5 bases, with 15 bases left between them. The DNA for the CDR3 is TGTGCCAGCAGCTCCCTGGGGGGGCTGAACGAGCAGTACTTC. It specifies CASSSLGGLNEQYF.

The chain uses TRBV6-6 and TRBJ1-2, with 7 bases fitting TRBD1. V gave up 5 bases and J gave up 8 bases; unmatched junction bases: 8. The CDR3 loop spans 13 amino acids. Germline V gene lookup returns CDR1 MNHNY and CDR2 SVGAGI (reference sequence). In nucleotides, the CDR3 is TGTGCCAGCAGTACCGGACAGGAACGGGGCTACACCTTC. Protein: CASSTGQERGYTF.

The chain uses TRBV5-1 and TRBJ2-3, with 7 nucleotides matching TRBD1. There are 15 residues in the CDR3. Germline assignment: CDR1 SGHRS and CDR2 YFSETQ. J was trimmed by 2 bases and V by 4 bases; bases with no gene match: 7. CDR3 DNA: TGCGCCAGCAGCAAGAGGACAGGAATCACAGATACGCAGTATTTT. Its protein product is CASSKRTGITDTQYF.

This clone was seen more than once but under ten times. The chain combines TRBV30 with TRBJ2-7; 13 bases align to TRBD2. Per germline, CDR1 GTSNPN and CDR2 SVGIG (reference sequence). CDR3 length equals 15 residues. The V and J ends lost 2 bases and 6 bases, in that order; junction bases with no gene match: 7. CDR3 DNA sequence: TGTGCCTGGAGTCGGAAGACTAGCGGGAGGAGCGAGCAGTACGTC. As protein: CAWSRKTSGRSEQYV.

V usage is TRBV11-2 and J usage is TRBJ2-6; 8 bases are a match to TRBD1. Germline values: CDR1 SGHAT, CDR2 FQNNGV. V shed 0 bases, J shed 0 bases, and the junction held 7 bases outside the gene matches. The CDR3 length is 19 residues. The CDR3 DNA reads TGTGCCAGCAGCTTAGATCAGGGGACAGGCTTCTCTGGGGCCAACGTCCTGACTTTC. The encoded protein is CASSLDQGTGFSGANVLTF.

The chain carries TRBV27 and TRBJ2-3; 11 nucleotides match TRBD2. The CDR3 sequence is 17 residues long. Germline lookup yields CDR1 MNHEY and CDR2 SMNVEV (reference sequence). V trimming: 3 bases; J trimming: 5 bases; junction bases outside the gene matches: 10. CDR3 coding DNA: TGTGCCAGCAGTTTCGACCTAGCGGGGGGCCGATTAGATACGCAGTATTTT. Translated: CASSFDLAGGRLDTQYF.

The chain has TRBV7-9 and TRBJ2-6; the D is unclear. Trimming cost V 6 bases and J 2 bases, with 17 bases left between them. The length of the CDR3 is 17 residues. Germline CDR1 reads SEHNR; CDR2 reads FQNEAQ (reference sequence). The CDR3 region is CASSLTPGGAGANVLTF. The CDR3 DNA follows: TGTGCCAGCAGTTTAACCCCGGGTGGCGCTGGGGCCAACGTCCTGACTTTC.

The V call is TRBV9, the J call TRBJ2-2, with 8 bases that match TRBD2. Germline lookup yields CDR1 SGDLS and CDR2 YYNGEE. With V trimmed by 5 bases and J by 4 bases, 4 bases remained unmatched. The CDR3 runs 14 residues. The CDR3: CASRSGSGTGELFF. The CDR3 DNA is TGTGCCAGCAGAAGCGGGAGCGGCACCGGGGAGCTGTTTTTT.

This chain joins TRBV6-1 and TRBJ2-5, with a weak D call TRBD2 (6 bases). The J call is doubtful: the DNA matches TRBJ2-7 better. Germline loops: CDR1 MNHNS, CDR2 SASEGT. There are 14 residues in the CDR3. CDR3 sequence reads: CASVRTTFTYEQYF. In nucleotides, the CDR3 is TGTGCCAGCGTCAGGACTACTTTCACCTACGAGCAGTACTTC.

V and J are TRBV2 and TRBJ2-7, with a tentative D call TRBD2 (5 bases). Germline V gene data show CDR1 as SNHLY and CDR2 as FYNNEI. The CDR3 spans 13 residues. V was shortened by 8 bases and J by 3 bases, with 14 bases between the two germline ends. CDR3 in DNA: TGTGCCAGCCACGTGGAGGCCCACTACGAGCAGTACTTC. It codes for CASHVEAHYEQYF.

The chain combines TRBV7-2 with TRBJ1-1; no clear D gene. This CDR3 has 13 amino acids. CDR1 is SGHTA and CDR2 is FQGNSA in the germline V gene. V was clipped by 1 base and J by 4 bases, with 7 bases between them. The CDR3 DNA reads as TGTGCCAGCAGCTTAGATGGTAGCACTGAAGCTTTCTTT. Protein: CASSLDGSTEAFF. The full variable domain, completed using reference TRBV7-2 and TRBJ1-1, is GAGVSQSPSNKVTEKGKDVELRCDPISGHTALYWYRQSLGQGLEFLIYFQGNSAPDKSGLPSDRFSAERTGGSVSTLTIQRTQQEDSAVYLCASSLDGSTEAFFGQGTRLTVV.

The rearrangement uses TRBV7-2 and TRBJ2-1, with 10 bases matching TRBD2. The germline V gene encodes CDR1 SGHTA and CDR2 FQGNSA. This CDR3 contains 16 residues. V lost 2 bases to trimming and J lost 6 bases; unmatched junction nucleotides: 7. The CDR3, as DNA: TGTGCCAGCAGCTTATTTAGGACTAGCGGCCCCAATGAGCAGTTCTTC. Its translation: CASSLFRTSGPNEQFF.

This clone was seen a handful of times. V gene TRBV28 combines with J gene TRBJ1-4, with a tentative D call TRBD1 (6 bases). The CDR3 length is 15 residues. Per germline, CDR1 MDHEN and CDR2 SYDVKM. V lost 6 bases to trimming and J lost 7 bases, with 18 bases between them. CDR3 sequence: CASRPQGGGGEKLFF. The CDR3 DNA reads as TGTGCCAGCAGACCTCAGGGAGGGGGAGGTGAAAAACTGTTTTTT.

The chain links TRBV7-2 to TRBJ2-5, with D perhaps TRBD2 (6 bases). The V gene lost 1 base and the J gene lost 5 bases, with 14 bases spanning the gap. Germline CDR1 SGHTA, CDR2 FQGNSA. This CDR3 is built from 15 residues. The CDR3 DNA reads TGTGCCAGCAGCTTAGGTAGCGGTCGGCGGGAGACCCAGTACTTC. Amino acids: CASSLGSGRRETQYF.

The rearrangement links TRBV19 to TRBJ2-1, with 9 bases matching TRBD2. Germline values: CDR1 LNHDA, CDR2 SQIVND (reference sequence). CDR3 length: 15 amino acids. With V trimmed by 3 bases and J by 2 bases, 2 bases remained unmatched. The CDR3 nucleotides read TGTGCCAGTAGTATGGGCGGGAGGGCCTACAATGAGCAGTTCTTC. It codes for CASSMGGRAYNEQFF. The whole variable domain, remainder taken from reference TRBV19 and TRBJ2-1, is DGGITQSPKYLFRKEGQNVTLSCEQNLNHDAMYWYRQDPGQGLRLIYYSQIVNDFQKGDIAEGYSVSREKKESFPLTVTSAQKNPTAFYLCASSMGGRAYNEQFFGPGTRLTVL.

The chain has TRBV28 and TRBJ2-1; 7 bases match TRBD1. The CDR3 sequence is 14 residues long. Germline CDR1 reads MDHEN; CDR2 reads SYDVKM. Trimming took 7 bases from V and 1 from J; bases not matched to a gene: 4. The CDR3 loop is CASMVTGSYNEQFF. The DNA of the CDR3 is TGTGCCAGCATGGTGACAGGGTCCTACAATGAGCAGTTCTTC.

This chain uses TRBV7-9 with TRBJ2-7; a possible D gene is TRBD2 (6 bases). The CDR3 has 14 amino acids. Germline assignment: CDR1 SEHNR and CDR2 FQNEAQ (reference sequence). Between the trimmed V and J ends, which lost 1 base and 3 bases, there was a span of 10 bases. The CDR3 sequence: CASSLDREIYEQYV. Here the CDR3 DNA reads TGTGCCAGCAGCTTAGACCGGGAGATCTACGAGCAGTACGTC.

This clone was picked up a small number of times. V gene TRBV19 combines with J gene TRBJ1-5, with a tentative D call TRBD1 (5 bases). Germline lookup yields CDR1 LNHDA and CDR2 SQIVND (reference sequence). This CDR3 comprises 12 residues. The V end was cut by 8 bases, the J end by 5 bases, with 10 bases between. DNA of the CDR3: TGTGCCAGTGGAGACAGCTATCAGCCCCAGCATTTT. Its protein is CASGDSYQPQHF.

The genes are TRBV2 and TRBJ2-7, with 8 nucleotides matching TRBD2. The germline gives CDR1 SNHLY, CDR2 FYNNEI. V shed 3 bases and J 0 bases; nucleotides not matched to a gene: 1. This CDR3 has 14 amino acids. This chain's CDR3 is CASSETSASYEQYV. The DNA for the CDR3 is TGTGCCAGCAGTGAGACTAGCGCCTCCTACGAGCAGTACGTC.

The chain carries TRBV14 and TRBJ1-2, with D possibly TRBD1 on 6 matching bases. The CDR3 loop spans 14 amino acids. Germline lookup yields CDR1 SGHDN and CDR2 FVKESK. Trimming left V 4 bases short and J 0 bases short, with 9 bases between. CDR3 amino acids: CASSPQGPNYGYTF. Here the CDR3 DNA reads TGTGCCAGCAGCCCACAGGGCCCTAACTATGGCTACACCTTC.

The chain carries TRBV4-3 and TRBJ2-1, with no clear D. Germline CDR1 reads LGHNA; CDR2 reads YSLEER. The CDR3 is made up of 17 amino acids. The V end was cut by 0 bases, the J end by 0 bases, with 12 bases between. CDR3 protein: CASSQEEVMSSYNEQFF. CDR3 nucleotides: TGCGCCAGCAGCCAAGAAGAAGTGATGAGCTCCTACAATGAGCAGTTCTTC.